The 28 T cell receptor beta chains in this list originate from one sample, sequenced in a study of CD8+CD57+ T cells in acquired aplastic anemia (dated by TCRdb to between 2017 and 2018). The sequencing machine was an Illumina HiSeq 2000. TCR beta VDJ combination and CDR3 sequence profiling used genomic DNA as the template. TCRdb reprocessed the public reads (quality trimming at Q25 with fastp, clone calling with MiXCR) and kept in-frame beta chains. Each entry is one CDR3 protein sequence, shown with its most common DNA and genes. The sample data list roughly 290,000 distinct CDR3 sequences, and 56% of these were observed just once. The ten largest clones take up roughly 1.3% of the sample. Expansion of CD8+CD57+ cells had been shown by flow cytometry in the patients chosen for sequencing. Sequenced: sorted CD4+, CD8+, or CD8+CD57+ T cells (not recorded which) from PBMCs. These TCRs come from a human donor with aplastic anemia.

The V call is TRBV29-1, the J call TRBJ2-2; 9 bases map to TRBD2. Germline CDR1 reads SQVTM; CDR2 reads ANQGSEA. CDR3 size: 18 residues. J lost 5 bases, V lost 0 bases, and 13 bases had no gene match. In nucleotides, the CDR3 is TGCAGCGTTGAAGATCGCGGGGGACTAGCAATGGGTACCGGGGAGCTGTTTTTT. This encodes CSVEDRGGLAMGTGELFF.

The chain links TRBV10-3 to TRBJ2-7; D is perhaps TRBD1 (6 bases). The CDR3 contains 15 residues. The V gene lost 6 bases and the J gene lost 4 bases, with 19 bases spanning the gap. CDR1 is ENHRY and CDR2 is SYGVKD in the germline V gene. This CDR3 reads CAIRDRTGPLYEQYF. Written as DNA, the CDR3 is TGTGCCATCAGGGACAGAACCGGCCCTTTGTACGAGCAGTACTTC.

This sequence joins TRBV5-1 and TRBJ1-6; D remains ambiguous. V was trimmed by 5 bases and J by 7 bases, leaving 19 bases between them. The length of the CDR3 is 16 residues. Germline CDR1 reads SGHRS; CDR2 reads YFSETQ. The CDR3 region has the DNA TGCGCCAGCAGATCAACTGCCACTATTGGGAATTCACCCCTCCACTTT. Protein sequence: CASRSTATIGNSPLHF.

The chain employs TRBV20-1 and TRBJ2-7; 11 bases map to TRBD1. Germline CDR1 is DFQATT and CDR2 is SNEGSKA (reference sequence). The J segment lost 6 bases and the V segment lost 1 base, leaving 2 bases of the junction unmatched. CDR3 size: 13 residues. As DNA, the CDR3 is TGCAGTGCTAGAGGGACAGGGGGCGGCGAGCAGTACTTC. Protein: CSARGTGGGEQYF.

This clonotype was seen a handful of times. The rearrangement uses TRBV29-1 and TRBJ2-7, with no clear D. The CDR3 sequence is 9 residues long. Germline values: CDR1 SQVTM, CDR2 ANQGSEA. Trimming took 8 bases from V and 10 from J, leaving 12 bases between them. CDR3 nucleotides: TGCAGCCCTGGTTGGTCCCAGTACTTC. It translates to CSPGWSQYF.

This clonotype was detected ten times or more. This chain joins TRBV5-1 and TRBJ2-3; tentative D call: TRBD2 (6 bases). Trimming took off 2 bases at V and 2 bases at J, with 18 bases between the two ends. Germline V gene data show CDR1 as SGHRS and CDR2 as YFSETQ. This CDR3 comprises 17 residues. CDR3 in DNA: TGCGCCAGCAGCTTATCCGGGACTCATAAAATCACAGATACGCAGTATTTT. Amino acids: CASSLSGTHKITDTQYF.

There are many counts of this clonotype. This chain uses TRBV4-1 with TRBJ1-1; D is possibly TRBD1 (5 bases). This CDR3 spans 17 amino acids. The germline gives CDR1 MGHRA, CDR2 YSYEKL. V lost 1 base and J 5 bases, leaving 20 bases between the germline ends. The CDR3 reads CASSQVWGKGRGTEAFF. Here the CDR3 DNA reads TGCGCCAGCAGCCAAGTTTGGGGCAAGGGGCGCGGGACTGAAGCTTTCTTT.

The chain has TRBV7-2 and TRBJ1-6; possible D gene TRBD1, 5 bases. V lost 3 bases and J lost 9, with 9 bases in between. This CDR3 contains 13 residues. Germline values: CDR1 SGHTA, CDR2 FQGNSA. The CDR3 loop reads CASSFSGGSPLHF. The CDR3 DNA follows: TGTGCCAGCAGCTTTAGCGGGGGTTCACCCCTCCACTTT.

V usage is TRBV11-2 and J usage is TRBJ2-3, with a tentative D call TRBD1 (5 bases). This CDR3 comprises 15 residues. Trimming pared 0 bases from V and 6 bases from J, leaving 13 bases between. Germline V lookup: CDR1 SGHAT, CDR2 FQNNGV. This chain's CDR3 is CASSLDGSKGDTQYF. The DNA for the CDR3 is TGTGCCAGCAGCTTAGATGGTTCCAAGGGGGATACGCAGTATTTT.

J is TRBJ2-5 and V is TRBV11-2; D gene ambiguous. V lost 3 bases and J 4 bases, leaving 15 bases between the germline ends. Germline assignment: CDR1 SGHAT and CDR2 FQNNGV. The CDR3 runs to 15 residues. CDR3 residues: CASSFELGMGETQYF. CDR3 sequence (DNA): TGTGCCAGCAGCTTCGAGTTGGGGATGGGAGAGACCCAGTACTTC.

This clonotype occurred a few times. V gene TRBV2 combines with J gene TRBJ2-7; the match to TRBD1 covers 9 bases. Germline CDR1 and CDR2: SNHLY and FYNNEI. Trimming at V came to 2 bases and at J to 7 bases, leaving 6 bases not matched to a gene. This CDR3 spans 14 amino acids. The CDR3 DNA reads TGTGCCAGCAGTGAATTCACAGGGGGCTGGGAGCAGTACTTC. As protein: CASSEFTGGWEQYF.

The rearrangement uses TRBV7-2 and TRBJ2-3; D could derive from TRBD1 or TRBD2 (6 bases each). V lost 1 base and J lost 5, with 19 bases in between. The CDR3 is 17 residues long. The germline V gene encodes CDR1 SGHTA and CDR2 FQGNSA. CDR3 sequence (DNA): TGTGCCAGCAGCTTAGTTCCGGCACAGGGAGGTGGAGATACGCAGTATTTT. This codes for CASSLVPAQGGGDTQYF.

The gene calls are TRBV11-2 and TRBJ1-2; a weak D match, TRBD1 (6 bases). The CDR3 is made up of 15 amino acids. Germline V gene sequence: CDR1 SGHAT, CDR2 FQNNGV. V dropped 4 bases and J dropped 1 base, with 13 bases sitting between them. CDR3 region: CASSSINRVNYGYTF. Here the CDR3 DNA reads TGTGCCAGCAGCTCGATAAACAGGGTTAACTATGGCTACACCTTC.

This clonotype has a count of ten or more. The CDR3 here is CASILIQDSNPLSGYNEQFF. The CDR3 DNA reads TGTGCCAGCATTCTCATACAGGACAGTAACCCTCTTAGCGGATACAATGAGCAGTTCTTC. The chain recombines TRBV2 with TRBJ2-1; the D gene could be TRBD1 or TRBD2 (6 bases each). V was cut by 7 bases and J by 4 bases, with 32 bases left in between. This CDR3 has 20 residues. Germline CDR1 is SNHLY and CDR2 is FYNNEI.

The chain carries TRBV5-6 and TRBJ1-4; D remains unclear. The CDR3 runs to 13 residues. Germline V lookup: CDR1 SGHDT, CDR2 YYEEEE. Trimming stripped 1 base from V and 8 bases from J, with 9 bases between. Here the CDR3 reads CASSLRSGEKLFF. The CDR3 nucleotides read TGTGCCAGCAGCTTGAGGAGCGGGGAAAAACTGTTTTTT.

The chain uses TRBV20-1 and TRBJ2-7, with 8 bases fitting TRBD2. V dropped 0 bases and J dropped 1; count of bases not matched to a gene: 5. There are 15 residues in the CDR3. CDR1 and CDR2 (germline): DFQATT, SNEGSKA (reference sequence). The CDR3 DNA reads TGCAGTGCTAGAGACGGCGGGAGGACATCCTACGAGCAGTACTTC. It codes for CSARDGGRTSYEQYF.

This clonotype was picked up many times. The rearrangement joins TRBV3-1 to TRBJ2-5; 9 bases agree with TRBD2. V gave up 3 bases and J gave up 7 bases; unmatched junction bases: 9. Germline values: CDR1 LGHDT, CDR2 YNNKEL (reference sequence). This CDR3 is 15 amino acids long. The CDR3 DNA is TGTGCCAGCAGCCAGGGCGGGAGGGCCGACGGGACCCAGTACTTC. It yields the protein CASSQGGRADGTQYF.

This clonotype appeared many times. This chain joins TRBV6-5 and TRBJ2-5; possibly TRBD1 or TRBD2 for D (6 bases each). CDR1 MNHEY and CDR2 SVGAGI come from the germline V gene. V was pared by 6 bases and J by 5 bases, with 19 bases between. The CDR3 is made up of 15 amino acids. CDR3 sequence: CASRGAGTPEETQYF. The CDR3 coding sequence is TGTGCCAGCAGGGGGGCGGGGACACCTGAGGAGACCCAGTACTTC.

This clonotype was recorded at least ten times. The J gene is TRBJ2-7, the V gene TRBV12-3 or TRBV12-4; no clear D. V was clipped by 1 base and J by 6 bases, with 19 bases between them. This CDR3 has 16 residues. The CDR3 protein is CASSLVDLGVFGEQYF. In nucleotides, the CDR3 is TGTGCCAGCAGTTTAGTAGATTTAGGAGTATTTGGCGAGCAGTACTTC.

This clonotype was counted many times. V is TRBV12-5 and J is TRBJ2-7; D ambiguous. Trimming stripped 1 base from V and 7 bases from J, with 5 bases between. CDR1 and CDR2 from the germline V gene are LGHNT and FRNRAP. The CDR3 totals 11 residues. CDR3 coding DNA: TGTGCTAGTGGTTTGGGCTGGGAGCAGTACTTC. This encodes CASGLGWEQYF.

The chain carries TRBV20-1 and TRBJ1-2; 10 nucleotides align to TRBD1. This CDR3 is built from 13 residues. The V gene's germline CDR1 is DFQATT and CDR2 SNEGSKA (reference sequence). Losses at the gene ends were 4 bases for V and 6 bases for J; bases not matched to a gene: 5. CDR3 sequence (DNA): TGCAGTGCTAAGACAGGGGGCAAGGATGGCTACACCTTC. This sequence encodes CSAKTGGKDGYTF.

A note on this clonotype: The junction and the germline gene differ at one end; a read error may be behind it. CDR3 in amino acids: CVSSLSTEASF. DNA for the CDR3: TGTGTCAGCAGTTTGTCCACTGAAGCTTCCTTT. The chain carries TRBV12-3 or TRBV12-4 and TRBJ1-1, with D hard to call. The CDR3 is 11 residues long.

Here the CDR3 reads CASSQSSGGAGSEQFF. CDR3 DNA: TGTGCCAGCAGCCAGTCTAGCGGGGGGGCTGGGAGTGAGCAGTTCTTC. V is TRBV9 and J is TRBJ2-1; 12 nucleotides line up with TRBD2. The CDR3 runs to 16 residues. V trimming: 4 bases; J trimming: 9 bases; junction bases outside the gene matches: 11. Per germline, CDR1 SGDLS and CDR2 YYNGEE.

The rearrangement links TRBV2 to TRBJ2-6; D uncertain. This CDR3 is 14 amino acids long. Trimming took 9 bases from V and 1 from J, leaving 10 bases between them. Germline-derived CDR1 and CDR2 are SNHLY and FYNNEI. The CDR3 loop is CARGTASGANVLTF. CDR3 coding DNA: TGTGCCAGGGGTACAGCTTCTGGGGCCAACGTCCTGACTTTC. Using reference TRBV2 and TRBJ2-6 for the parts outside the CDR3, the full variable domain is EPEVTQTPSHQVTQMGQEVILRCVPISNHLYFYWYRQILGQKVEFLVSFYNNEISEKSEIFDDQFSVERPDGSNFTLKIRSTKLEDSAMYFCARGTASGANVLTFGAGSRLTVL.

This clonotype was detected a few times. This chain joins TRBV2 and TRBJ2-5; D assignment may be TRBD1 or TRBD2 (5 bases each). Germline loops: CDR1 SNHLY, CDR2 FYNNEI. The CDR3 has 14 amino acids. Trimming removed 7 bases from V and 4 bases from J, with 16 bases in between. CDR3 sequence: CASKARLGTETQYF. The CDR3 DNA is TGTGCCAGCAAGGCGAGGTTGGGGACAGAGACCCAGTACTTC.

This clonotype came up many times. The chain uses TRBV6-2 or TRBV6-3 and TRBJ1-5, with D perhaps matching TRBD1 (6 bases). There are 15 residues in the CDR3. CDR1 and CDR2 (germline): MNHEY, SVGEGT. V shed 5 bases and J shed 7 bases, with 18 bases lying between them. The CDR3 DNA reads TGTGCCAGCAGTAAACCACAGGGAGTTGGACAGCCCCAGCATTTT. Translating it yields CASSKPQGVGQPQHF.

The J gene is TRBJ2-2, the V gene TRBV9; 8 nucleotides align to TRBD1. Looked up from germline, CDR1 is SGDLS and CDR2 is YYNGEE. The CDR3 has 16 amino acids. V lost 0 bases, J lost 5 bases, and 6 bases stayed unmatched. CDR3 nucleotides: TGTGCCAGCAGCGTAGCGGGGACAGGCTCGACCGGGGAGCTGTTTTTT. It encodes CASSVAGTGSTGELFF. Supplemented by reference TRBV9 and TRBJ2-2, the full variable domain reads DSGVTQTPKHLITATGQRVTLRCSPRSGDLSVYWYQQSLDQGLQFLIQYYNGEERAKGNILERFSAQQFPDLHSELNLSSLELGDSALYFCASSVAGTGSTGELFFGEGSRLTVL.

The chain links TRBV9 to TRBJ2-5, with D maybe TRBD1 (6 bases). The CDR3 is 13 amino acids. V lost 5 bases, J lost 2 bases, and 10 bases lay in between. Per germline, CDR1 SGDLS and CDR2 YYNGEE. The CDR3 nucleotides are TGTGCCAGCAGACGGACAGAACAAGAGACCCAGTACTTC. It translates to CASRRTEQETQYF.